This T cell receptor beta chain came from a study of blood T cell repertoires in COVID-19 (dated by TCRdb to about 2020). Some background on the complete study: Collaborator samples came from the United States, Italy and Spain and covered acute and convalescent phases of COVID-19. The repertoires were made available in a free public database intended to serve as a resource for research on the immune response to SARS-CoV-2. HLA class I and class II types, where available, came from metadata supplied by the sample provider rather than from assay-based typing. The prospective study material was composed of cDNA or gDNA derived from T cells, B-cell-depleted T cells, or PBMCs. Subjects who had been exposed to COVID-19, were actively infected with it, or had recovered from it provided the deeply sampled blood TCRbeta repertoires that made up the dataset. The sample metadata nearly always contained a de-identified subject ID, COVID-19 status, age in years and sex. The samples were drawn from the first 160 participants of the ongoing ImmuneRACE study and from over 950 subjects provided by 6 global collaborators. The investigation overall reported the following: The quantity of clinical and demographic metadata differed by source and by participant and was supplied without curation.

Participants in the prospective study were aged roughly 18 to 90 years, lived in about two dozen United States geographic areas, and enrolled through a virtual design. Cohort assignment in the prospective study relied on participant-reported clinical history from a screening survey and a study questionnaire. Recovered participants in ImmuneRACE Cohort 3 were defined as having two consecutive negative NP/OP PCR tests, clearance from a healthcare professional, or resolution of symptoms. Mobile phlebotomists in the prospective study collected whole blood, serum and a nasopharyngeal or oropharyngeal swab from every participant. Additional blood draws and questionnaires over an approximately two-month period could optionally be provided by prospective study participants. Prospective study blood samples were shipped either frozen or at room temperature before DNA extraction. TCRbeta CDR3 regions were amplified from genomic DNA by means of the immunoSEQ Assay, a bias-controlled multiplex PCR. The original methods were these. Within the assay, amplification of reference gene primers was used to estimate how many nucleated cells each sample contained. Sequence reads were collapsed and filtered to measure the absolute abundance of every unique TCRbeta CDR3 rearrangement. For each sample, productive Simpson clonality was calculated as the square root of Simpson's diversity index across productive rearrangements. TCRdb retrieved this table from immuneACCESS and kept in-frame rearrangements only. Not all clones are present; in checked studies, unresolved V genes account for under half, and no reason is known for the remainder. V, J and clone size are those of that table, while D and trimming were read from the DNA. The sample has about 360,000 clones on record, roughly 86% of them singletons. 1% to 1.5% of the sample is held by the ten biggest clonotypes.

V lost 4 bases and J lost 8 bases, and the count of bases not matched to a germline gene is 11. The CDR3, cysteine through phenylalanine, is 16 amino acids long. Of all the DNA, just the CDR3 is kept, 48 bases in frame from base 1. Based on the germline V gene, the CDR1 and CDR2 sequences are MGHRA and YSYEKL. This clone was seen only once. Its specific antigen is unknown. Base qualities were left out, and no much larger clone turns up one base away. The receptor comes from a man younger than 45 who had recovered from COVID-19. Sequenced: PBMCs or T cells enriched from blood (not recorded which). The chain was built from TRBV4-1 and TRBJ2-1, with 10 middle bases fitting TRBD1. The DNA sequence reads TGCGCCAGCAGCCGAGAGACCGGGACAGGGGTGGATGAGCAGTTCTTC. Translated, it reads CASSRETGTGVDEQFF.